A selection of T cell receptor beta chains follows, all from one sample in a study of blood T cell repertoires in COVID-19. Assay: immunoSEQ multiplex PCR; the TCRdb copy retains only in-frame clones and omits some. The sample lists about 150,000 clones; approximately 85% were seen once. Specimen: peripheral blood. The receptors stem from a man aged 55 to 70 with COVID-19, enrolled during active disease. Each CDR3 is given with its conserved first and last residue. The order of the fields is J gene, D gene, V gene, clone size, CDR3 DNA, CDR3 protein. The D gene is left open where the match is weak. Rows may omit the clone size; those that give it use once, few, many or a size class.

j_call: TRBJ1-2
d_call: .
v_call: TRBV24-1
clone_size: once
cdr3_nt: TGTGCCACCAGTGATTCCTTCTTGACAGGCCTAGGCGGCTACACCTTC
cdr3_aa: CATSDSFLTGLGGYTF

j_call: TRBJ1-2
d_call: .
v_call: TRBV6-5
clone_size: .
cdr3_nt: TGTGCCAGCAGTAATAACGGTCGGGACTACACCTTC
cdr3_aa: CASSNNGRDYTF

j_call: TRBJ2-2
d_call: .
v_call: TRBV18
clone_size: .
cdr3_nt: TGTGCCAGCTCACCACCGGGCAGGACTGCGAACACCGGGGAGCTGTTTTTT
cdr3_aa: CASSPPGRTANTGELFF

j_call: TRBJ1-1
d_call: .
v_call: TRBV6-6
clone_size: once
cdr3_nt: TGTGCCAGCAGTTCACGGGGAGGGAACACTGAAGCTTTCTTT
cdr3_aa: CASSSRGGNTEAFF

j_call: TRBJ2-4
d_call: TRBD2
v_call: TRBV19
clone_size: .
cdr3_nt: TGTGCCAGTACGACTAGCGGGAATGACATTCAGTACTTC
cdr3_aa: CASTTSGNDIQYF

j_call: TRBJ2-1
d_call: .
v_call: TRBV4-2
clone_size: .
cdr3_nt: TGTGCCAGCAGCCAAGATCTCCCCACGAGCTCCTACAATGAGCAGTTCTTC
cdr3_aa: CASSQDLPTSSYNEQFF

j_call: TRBJ2-3
d_call: TRBD1
v_call: TRBV12-5
clone_size: .
cdr3_nt: TGTGCTAGTGGCTCGGCAGGAGCAGGGGGCATCACAGATACGCAGTATTTT
cdr3_aa: CASGSAGAGGITDTQYF

j_call: TRBJ1-1
d_call: .
v_call: TRBV6-6
clone_size: .
cdr3_nt: TGTGCCAGCAGGGCCGAGGGAGGGGTAATGAACACTGAAGCTTTCTTT
cdr3_aa: CASRAEGGVMNTEAFF

j_call: TRBJ2-7
d_call: TRBD1
v_call: TRBV19
clone_size: few
cdr3_nt: TGTGCCAGTAGGTCGGGACAGGGGGCCTACGAGCAGTACTTC
cdr3_aa: CASRSGQGAYEQYF

j_call: TRBJ1-4
d_call: TRBD1
v_call: TRBV10-1
clone_size: .
cdr3_nt: TGCGCCAGCAGTGACACGACAGGGGTCGGGGGAACTAATGAAAAACTGTTTTTT
cdr3_aa: CASSDTTGVGGTNEKLFF

j_call: TRBJ2-2
d_call: .
v_call: TRBV3-1/TRBV3-2
clone_size: .
cdr3_nt: TGTGCCAGCAGCCGGCGCAGGGGAAACACCGGGGAGCTGTTTTTT
cdr3_aa: CASSRRRGNTGELFF

j_call: TRBJ2-1
d_call: TRBD1
v_call: TRBV28
clone_size: .
cdr3_nt: TGTGCCAGCAGTATCTCCGGACAGGGGTCCTACAATGAGCAGTTCTTC
cdr3_aa: CASSISGQGSYNEQFF

j_call: TRBJ1-1
d_call: .
v_call: TRBV5-6
clone_size: .
cdr3_nt: TGTGCCAGCAGCTTGGTTGGCAGTAAGATGAACACTGAAGCTTTCTTT
cdr3_aa: CASSLVGSKMNTEAFF

j_call: TRBJ2-3
d_call: .
v_call: TRBV25-1
clone_size: .
cdr3_nt: TGTGCCAGCAGGGAACCCGGCGTAGGAGCTACGCAGTATTTT
cdr3_aa: CASREPGVGATQYF

j_call: TRBJ1-1
d_call: .
v_call: TRBV29-1
clone_size: .
cdr3_nt: TGCAGCGTTGATCACCCCCTCGGGGGAACTGAAGCTTTCTTT
cdr3_aa: CSVDHPLGGTEAFF

j_call: TRBJ1-1
d_call: .
v_call: TRBV6-5
clone_size: few
cdr3_nt: TGTGCCAGCAGTTACTCGCGAAGAAACACTGAAGCTTTCTTT
cdr3_aa: CASSYSRRNTEAFF

j_call: TRBJ2-5
d_call: TRBD1
v_call: TRBV11-1
clone_size: .
cdr3_nt: TGTGCCAGCAGCACCTACCAGGGGGCTGAGACCCAGTACTTC
cdr3_aa: CASSTYQGAETQYF

j_call: TRBJ2-7
d_call: TRBD1
v_call: TRBV5-6
clone_size: few
cdr3_nt: TGTGCCAGCAGCCAGGACAGGATCTCCTACGAGCAGTACTTC
cdr3_aa: CASSQDRISYEQYF

j_call: TRBJ1-5
d_call: TRBD1
v_call: TRBV10-3
clone_size: .
cdr3_nt: TGTGCCATCAGTGAGGGCCCACAGGGGGCACGACAGCCCCAGCATTTT
cdr3_aa: CAISEGPQGARQPQHF

j_call: TRBJ2-7
d_call: .
v_call: TRBV6-5
clone_size: once
cdr3_nt: TGTGCCAGCAGTTACGAAAGGAGCACGGCCTACGAGCAGTACTTC
cdr3_aa: CASSYERSTAYEQYF

j_call: TRBJ2-7
d_call: .
v_call: TRBV10-1
clone_size: .
cdr3_nt: TGCGCCAGCACAAATCCAAGACCAGGATTCTACGAGCAGTACTTC
cdr3_aa: CASTNPRPGFYEQYF

j_call: TRBJ2-3
d_call: TRBD1
v_call: TRBV6-2/TRBV6-3
clone_size: once
cdr3_nt: TGTGCCAGCAGTTACTTAACAGGGGGCTGGTCTCGAGATACGCAGTATTTT
cdr3_aa: CASSYLTGGWSRDTQYF

j_call: TRBJ2-1
d_call: TRBD1
v_call: TRBV5-1
clone_size: .
cdr3_nt: TGCGCCAGCAGCTTTGGGGACAGGGAATTTGGTGAGCAGTTCTTC
cdr3_aa: CASSFGDREFGEQFF

j_call: TRBJ1-1
d_call: .
v_call: TRBV21-1
clone_size: .
cdr3_nt: TGTGCCAGCAGTTCAGGGGTGTTCACTGAAGCTTTCTTT
cdr3_aa: CASSSGVFTEAFF

j_call: TRBJ1-2
d_call: TRBD1
v_call: TRBV9
clone_size: few
cdr3_nt: TGTGCCAGCAGCGCAACACAGGGGATGGCGGGCGGCTACACCTTC
cdr3_aa: CASSATQGMAGGYTF

j_call: TRBJ2-7
d_call: TRBD1
v_call: TRBV19
clone_size: .
cdr3_nt: TGTGCCAGCAGAACCGGGGGACAGGACTACGAGCAGTACTTC
cdr3_aa: CASRTGGQDYEQYF

j_call: TRBJ2-1
d_call: TRBD1
v_call: TRBV2
clone_size: .
cdr3_nt: TGTGCCAGCAGCGATAGACAGGGGACCTCCTACAATGAGCAGTTCTTC
cdr3_aa: CASSDRQGTSYNEQFF

j_call: TRBJ2-1
d_call: TRBD2
v_call: TRBV19
clone_size: .
cdr3_nt: TGTGCCAGTAGTTTAGCGGGAAACTCCTACAATGAGCAGTTCTTC
cdr3_aa: CASSLAGNSYNEQFF

j_call: TRBJ2-7
d_call: .
v_call: TRBV28
clone_size: .
cdr3_nt: TGTGCCAGCAGGCCCCCACAGGGTCAAGGCGAGCAGTACTTC
cdr3_aa: CASRPPQGQGEQYF

j_call: TRBJ2-5
d_call: .
v_call: TRBV3-1/TRBV3-2
clone_size: .
cdr3_nt: TGTGCCAGCAGCCAAGCGGTCGGGGGTCTGGAGACCCAGTACTTC
cdr3_aa: CASSQAVGGLETQYF

j_call: TRBJ2-3
d_call: TRBD2
v_call: TRBV6-4
clone_size: .
cdr3_nt: TGTGCCAGCAGCCTAGCGGGAGGCGGCACAGATACGCAGTATTTT
cdr3_aa: CASSLAGGGTDTQYF

j_call: TRBJ1-1
d_call: TRBD1
v_call: TRBV12-3/TRBV12-4
clone_size: .
cdr3_nt: TGTGCCAGCAAGGGACAGATGAACACTGAAGCTTTCTTT
cdr3_aa: CASKGQMNTEAFF

j_call: TRBJ1-2
d_call: TRBD1
v_call: TRBV19
clone_size: .
cdr3_nt: TGTGCCAGTAGTATAGATCGGGACAGGCAAATCTCTAACTATGGCTACACCTTC
cdr3_aa: CASSIDRDRQISNYGYTF